The TCR beta chain described here comes from a study of identifying expanded T cells in peripheral blood. Only in-frame clones appear in the TCRdb table, and some are missing; sequencing was by immunoSEQ multiplex PCR. The sample carries around 100,000 clones, 80% to 90% recorded once. Input material: blood. The TCR was taken from a person aged 18 to 70 in good health.

The CDR3 reads CASSLDPSGAYGYTF. The CDR3 nucleotides read TGTGCCAGCAGCTTAGATCCCTCCGGGGCATATGGCTACACCTTC. This chain connects TRBV11-2 to TRBJ1-2, with a weak D call TRBD1 (5 bases). Trimming pared 0 bases from V and 5 bases from J, leaving 13 bases between. There are 15 residues in the CDR3. Germline V CDR1 and CDR2: SGHAT, FQNNGV.